Listed below are T cell receptor beta chains from one sample, sequenced in a study of neurological immune-mediated disorders. TCRdb processed the 5' RACE reads anew with MiXCR; each CDR3 protein has one entry. Counted here are about 66,000 distinct CDR3 sequences, 3% to 4% occurring once; the ten biggest clones make up approximately 3.7%. Sequencing was performed on PBMCs. The receptor set was obtained from a middle-aged man with multiple sclerosis. CDR3s include the opening cysteine and the closing phenylalanine or tryptophan. Fields, in order: D gene, clone size, V gene, J gene, CDR3 protein, CDR3 DNA. A D gene is named only where the DNA matches it firmly. Some rows mark clone size as missing; the rest say once, few, many or name a class of expanded clone.

D gene: TRBD2; clone size: many; V gene: TRBV7-7; J gene: TRBJ2-5; CDR3 protein: CASSRLLAGGLGGTQYF; CDR3 DNA: TGTGCCAGCAGCCGCCTACTAGCGGGGGGCCTGGGAGGGACCCAGTACTTC
D gene: -; clone size: few; V gene: TRBV18; J gene: TRBJ2-5; CDR3 protein: CASSPPSGAGTQYF; CDR3 DNA: TGTGCCAGCTCACCACCGTCGGGGGCGGGGACCCAGTACTTC
D gene: -; clone size: many; V gene: TRBV10-3; J gene: TRBJ1-1; CDR3 protein: CAISWAGETEAFF; CDR3 DNA: TGTGCCATCTCATGGGCCGGGGAGACTGAAGCTTTCTTT
D gene: TRBD1; clone size: -; V gene: TRBV7-9; J gene: TRBJ1-4; CDR3 protein: CASSLGTASVDEKLFF; CDR3 DNA: TGTGCCAGCAGCCTAGGGACAGCCTCCGTTGATGAAAAACTGTTTTTT
D gene: -; clone size: many; V gene: TRBV5-1; J gene: TRBJ1-1; CDR3 protein: CASSRGAENTEAFF; CDR3 DNA: TGCGCCAGCAGCCGAGGGGCAGAGAACACTGAAGCTTTCTTT
D gene: TRBD1; clone size: many; V gene: TRBV12-3/TRBV12-4; J gene: TRBJ2-2; CDR3 protein: CASRDDRGSTGELFF; CDR3 DNA: TGTGCCAGCAGAGATGACAGGGGTAGCACCGGGGAGCTGTTTTTT
D gene: -; clone size: many; V gene: TRBV5-1; J gene: TRBJ1-6; CDR3 protein: CASSLEQGDLHF; CDR3 DNA: TGCGCCAGCAGCTTGGAGCAGGGAGACCTCCACTTT
D gene: TRBD2; clone size: many; V gene: TRBV5-1; J gene: TRBJ2-3; CDR3 protein: CASSAQSGIADTQYF; CDR3 DNA: TGCGCCAGCAGCGCCCAGAGCGGGATCGCAGATACGCAGTATTTT
D gene: -; clone size: many; V gene: TRBV12-3/TRBV12-4; J gene: TRBJ1-3; CDR3 protein: CASRRRNLWENTIYF; CDR3 DNA: TGTGCCAGCAGGCGGCGGAATCTCTGGGAAAACACCATATATTTT
D gene: -; clone size: many; V gene: TRBV11-2; J gene: TRBJ2-7; CDR3 protein: CASSFQTAAYEQYF; CDR3 DNA: TGTGCCAGCAGCTTCCAGACAGCTGCCTACGAGCAGTACTTC
D gene: -; clone size: many; V gene: TRBV10-3; J gene: TRBJ2-1; CDR3 protein: CAIRADHYNEQFF; CDR3 DNA: TGTGCCATCAGGGCGGACCACTACAATGAGCAGTTCTTC
D gene: -; clone size: many; V gene: TRBV28; J gene: TRBJ1-1; CDR3 protein: CASGDQWGTTEAFF; CDR3 DNA: TGTGCCAGCGGGGACCAGTGGGGGACCACTGAAGCTTTCTTT
D gene: -; clone size: many; V gene: TRBV5-1; J gene: TRBJ2-2; CDR3 protein: CASSLDQNTGELFF; CDR3 DNA: TGCGCCAGCAGCTTGGACCAGAACACCGGGGAGCTGTTTTTT
D gene: TRBD1; clone size: many; V gene: TRBV10-3; J gene: TRBJ1-1; CDR3 protein: CAIRPGGAGTEAFF; CDR3 DNA: TGTGCCATCAGACCAGGGGGCGCGGGAACTGAAGCTTTCTTT
D gene: TRBD1; clone size: many; V gene: TRBV3-1; J gene: TRBJ2-1; CDR3 protein: CASSPGQGAQGEQFF; CDR3 DNA: TGTGCCAGCAGCCCCGGGCAGGGGGCGCAGGGGGAGCAGTTCTTC
D gene: TRBD2; clone size: many; V gene: TRBV7-6; J gene: TRBJ2-3; CDR3 protein: CASSPALAGESTDTQYF; CDR3 DNA: TGTGCCAGCAGCCCCGCACTAGCGGGGGAAAGCACAGATACGCAGTATTTT
D gene: -; clone size: many; V gene: TRBV15; J gene: TRBJ2-7; CDR3 protein: CATSPGGGGYEQYF; CDR3 DNA: TGTGCCACCAGCCCAGGGGGGGGAGGCTACGAGCAGTACTTC
D gene: TRBD1; clone size: many; V gene: TRBV10-3; J gene: TRBJ1-1; CDR3 protein: CAISGTGWDTEAFF; CDR3 DNA: TGTGCCATCAGTGGGACAGGGTGGGACACTGAAGCTTTCTTT
D gene: -; clone size: many; V gene: TRBV4-1; J gene: TRBJ2-5; CDR3 protein: CASSQDGGPRETQYF; CDR3 DNA: TGCGCCAGCAGCCAAGATGGAGGCCCGCGTGAGACCCAGTACTTC
D gene: TRBD1; clone size: many; V gene: TRBV20-1; J gene: TRBJ1-5; CDR3 protein: CSARGQGSYSNQPQHF; CDR3 DNA: TGCAGTGCTAGGGGACAGGGAAGTTATAGCAATCAGCCCCAGCATTTT
D gene: TRBD1; clone size: many; V gene: TRBV9; J gene: TRBJ1-4; CDR3 protein: CASSERTGGYEKLFF; CDR3 DNA: TGTGCCAGCAGCGAACGCACAGGGGGCTACGAAAAACTGTTTTTT
D gene: -; clone size: many; V gene: TRBV20-1; J gene: TRBJ2-7; CDR3 protein: CSARVPGPINEQYF; CDR3 DNA: TGCAGTGCTAGAGTGCCAGGTCCCATAAACGAGCAGTACTTC
D gene: -; clone size: many; V gene: TRBV19; J gene: TRBJ1-2; CDR3 protein: CASSIEAEDYGYTF; CDR3 DNA: TGTGCCAGTAGTATAGAGGCAGAGGACTATGGCTACACCTTC
D gene: TRBD1; clone size: many; V gene: TRBV7-8; J gene: TRBJ1-2; CDR3 protein: CASSPTDRGQGGYTF; CDR3 DNA: TGTGCCAGCAGCCCGACGGACAGGGGGCAGGGTGGCTACACCTTC
D gene: -; clone size: many; V gene: TRBV6-6; J gene: TRBJ2-5; CDR3 protein: CASSYFGETQYF; CDR3 DNA: TGTGCCAGCAGTTACTTTGGGGAGACCCAGTACTTC
D gene: TRBD1; clone size: -; V gene: TRBV20-1; J gene: TRBJ1-6; CDR3 protein: CSARRGQGYNSTLNF; CDR3 DNA: TGCAGTGCTAGAAGGGGGCAGGGGTATAATTCAACCCTCAACTTT